The 22 T cell receptor beta chains listed next were all sequenced from one sample in a study of cytomegalovirus exposure and HLA in healthy donors (dated by TCRdb to the late 2010s). The method behind the library was the immunoSEQ multiplex PCR assay. A mixture of 60 forward primers for TCR Vbeta segments and 13 reverse primers for TCR Jbeta segments was used in the multiplex PCR. The source is immuneACCESS, and TCRdb retained only in-frame sequences with V and J called. Part of the clones is not carried over; for the studies checked, unresolved V genes explain less than half of this, and the remainder is unexplained. The sample table contains about 180,000 clones; only one count was recorded for approximately 88% of them. The top ten clonotypes cover around 1.3% of the sample. Sequencing was done on a sample of PBMCs. These receptor sequences come from a boy between 2 and 10 years old in good health and CMV-seronegative.

The V and J genes are TRBV6-1 and TRBJ1-2, with D tentatively TRBD1 (5 bases). This CDR3 contains 15 residues. The germline gives CDR1 MNHNS, CDR2 SASEGT. The V and J ends lost 3 bases and 8 bases respectively, with 19 bases between them. CDR3 residues: CASSDIGGVGNGYTF. CDR3 sequence (DNA): TGTGCCAGCAGTGATATCGGAGGGGTCGGAAACGGCTACACCTTC.

This sequence joins TRBV5-1 and TRBJ1-3; perhaps TRBD1 as D (6 bases). The germline V gene has CDR1 SGHRS and CDR2 YFSETQ. The CDR3 has 17 residues. V lost 0 bases to trimming and J lost 0 bases, with 13 bases between them. In nucleotides, the CDR3 is TGCGCCAGCAGCTTGGATAGGACAGATTTCTCTGGAAACACCATATATTTT. This codes for CASSLDRTDFSGNTIYF.

Concerning this clone: Germline is not matched at one junction end, which may reflect a read error. CDR3 residues: CATSTLMNTEAFF. DNA for the CDR3: TGTGCCACCAGCACTTTGATGAACACTGAAGCTTTCTTT. The chain is built from TRBV7-9 and TRBJ1-1, with D hard to call. CDR3 size: 13 residues. Germline-derived CDR1 and CDR2 are SEHNR and FQNEAQ (reference sequence).

This chain joins TRBV6-5 and TRBJ1-6, with 9 bases matching TRBD1. After removal of 0 bases from V and 10 bases from J, the junction contained 4 bases not matched to a gene. CDR1 is MNHEY, CDR2 SVGAGI, per germline. The CDR3 covers 15 residues. The CDR3 protein is CASSYSRTGVSPLHF. The CDR3 DNA reads as TGTGCCAGCAGTTACTCCAGGACAGGGGTCTCACCCCTCCACTTT.

The chain links TRBV4-2 to TRBJ2-7, with unresolved D. In germline, CDR1 is LGHNA, CDR2 YNFKEQ. This CDR3 has 13 residues. V lost 0 bases and J lost 7, with 10 bases in between. CDR3 in amino acids: CASSQEVGWEQYF. Here the CDR3 DNA reads TGTGCCAGCAGCCAAGAGGTGGGCTGGGAGCAGTACTTC.

V usage is TRBV9 and J usage is TRBJ2-1; TRBD2 aligns across 14 bases. The length of the CDR3 is 16 residues. CDR1 is SGDLS, CDR2 YYNGEE, per germline. V trimming: 3 bases; J trimming: 6 bases; junction bases outside the gene matches: 5. The CDR3 spells CASSGEGTSGGNEQFF. CDR3 coding DNA: TGTGCCAGCAGCGGCGAGGGGACTAGCGGGGGCAATGAGCAGTTCTTC.

This clone occurred a few times. The J gene is TRBJ1-1, the V gene TRBV6-4, with a possible D match to TRBD1 (6 bases). The CDR3 is 15 residues long. CDR1 MRHNA and CDR2 SNTAGT come from the germline V gene. V lost 8 bases and J lost 2, with 18 bases in between. CDR3 loop: CASPSPDRPNTEAFF. For the CDR3, the DNA is TGTGCCAGCCCCTCCCCCGACAGGCCTAACACTGAAGCTTTCTTT.

This chain links TRBV10-3 with TRBJ2-1; perhaps TRBD2 as D (6 bases). V shed 3 bases and J shed 10 bases, with 10 bases lying between them. The germline CDR1 and CDR2 sequences are ENHRY and SYGVKD. This CDR3 is built from 12 residues. CDR3 protein: CAISDGGKEQFF. The CDR3 region has the DNA TGTGCCATCAGTGATGGGGGGAAAGAGCAGTTCTTC.

The V call is TRBV19, the J call TRBJ2-5; 8 nucleotides line up with TRBD2. Germline CDR1 reads LNHDA; CDR2 reads SQIVND (reference sequence). V shed 0 bases and J 2 bases; nucleotides not matched to a gene: 5. The CDR3 has 16 amino acids. This chain's CDR3 is CASSIETRGGQETQYF. In DNA form, the CDR3 reads TGTGCCAGTAGTATAGAGACTCGGGGGGGACAAGAGACCCAGTACTTC.

This clone appeared once. The chain is built from TRBV5-6 and TRBJ2-1; 7 bases map to TRBD1. This CDR3 is built from 13 residues. V shed 1 base, J shed 7 bases, and the junction held 2 bases outside the gene matches. Per the germline V gene, CDR1 is SGHDT and CDR2 is YYEEEE. The CDR3 reads CASSLPTGNEQFF. The CDR3 DNA follows: TGTGCCAGCAGCTTGCCGACAGGGAATGAGCAGTTCTTC.

This clone has a single count. The chain combines TRBV30 with TRBJ2-2; TRBD2 might be the D (6 bases). Germline V gene data show CDR1 as GTSNPN and CDR2 as SVGIG (reference sequence). V was shortened by 3 bases and J by 7 bases, with 12 bases between the two germline ends. The CDR3 runs 13 residues. CDR3: CAWRPGAVGELFF. The DNA of the CDR3 is TGTGCCTGGAGGCCGGGAGCGGTCGGGGAGCTGTTTTTT.

The chain recombines TRBV11-2 with TRBJ1-4; 9 nucleotides match TRBD1. The CDR3 runs to 16 residues. Germline-derived CDR1 and CDR2 are SGHAT and FQNNGV. Trimming cost V 5 bases and J 5 bases; bases outside gene matches: 9. The CDR3, as DNA: TGTGCCAGCAGCAAATACAGGGGGCAGGGAAATGAAAAACTGTTTTTT. It encodes CASSKYRGQGNEKLFF.

Here the CDR3 DNA reads TGTGCCGGGGGGAGGAGTAATGAAAAACTGTTTTTT. Its translation: CAGGRSNEKLFF. This chain connects TRBV30 to TRBJ1-4; tentatively, D is TRBD1 (5 bases). The ends were cut back, 8 bases at V and 4 bases at J, with 11 bases in the middle. Germline V gene sequence: CDR1 GTSNPN, CDR2 SVGIG (reference sequence). The CDR3 extends over 12 amino acids.

The V call is TRBV6-1, the J call TRBJ2-5; perhaps TRBD1 as D (5 bases). The germline V gene encodes CDR1 MNHNS and CDR2 SASEGT. With 2 bases removed from V and 1 base from J, the gap between germline ends came to 5 bases. The CDR3 is made up of 13 amino acids. The CDR3 sequence: CASSETGQETQYF. CDR3 in DNA: TGTGCCAGCAGTGAAACAGGCCAAGAGACCCAGTACTTC.

DNA for the CDR3: TGTGCCAGCACAGCGGGAGGGGGCACAGATACGCAGTATTTT. Its protein is CASTAGGGTDTQYF. This chain joins TRBV28 and TRBJ2-3, with 10 bases aligning to TRBD2. V gave up 7 bases and J gave up 1 base; unmatched junction bases: 2. The CDR3 sequence is 14 residues long. The germline CDR1 and CDR2 sequences are MDHEN and SYDVKM.

In nucleotides, the CDR3 is TGTGCCAGCAGCTTAAGCGACAATGAGCAGTTCTTC. It translates to CASSLSDNEQFF. This chain connects TRBV11-3 to TRBJ2-1; D remains unclear. Germline V gives CDR1 SGHNT, CDR2 YENEEA. This CDR3 comprises 12 residues. Trimming removed 2 bases at V and 5 bases at J, with 4 bases between.

This chain uses TRBV5-6 with TRBJ2-2; D perhaps matches TRBD2 (6 bases). This CDR3 spans 14 amino acids. V was clipped by 3 bases and J by 10 bases, with 16 bases between them. Looked up from germline, CDR1 is SGHDT and CDR2 is YYEEEE. CDR3 amino acids: CASSSTGAGEELFF. The CDR3 bases are TGTGCCAGCAGCTCAACGGGAGCAGGCGAGGAGCTGTTTTTT.

This clone has just one count. The chain is built from TRBV10-3 and TRBJ1-3; a possible D gene is TRBD1 (6 bases). CDR1 ENHRY and CDR2 SYGVKD come from the germline V gene. This CDR3 has 16 amino acids. V was shortened by 4 bases and J by 0 bases, with 13 bases between the two germline ends. The DNA for the CDR3 is TGTGCCATCAGTGGGTGGGACATGAACTCTGGAAACACCATATATTTT. Protein: CAISGWDMNSGNTIYF.

The V call is TRBV7-8, the J call TRBJ1-1, with 7 bases identical to TRBD1. Germline CDR1 and CDR2: SGHVS and FQNEAQ. The J segment lost 4 bases and the V segment lost 8 bases, leaving 10 bases of the junction unmatched. The length of the CDR3 is 14 residues. This chain's CDR3 is CASAYDRVGTEAFF. As DNA, the CDR3 is TGTGCCAGCGCCTATGACAGGGTTGGCACTGAAGCTTTCTTT.

CDR3 DNA sequence: TGTGCCACCAGCAGAGAACTAGCGGGGGGGTTAACCGGGGAGCTGTTTTTT. It translates to CATSRELAGGLTGELFF. The gene calls are TRBV15 and TRBJ2-2; 13 nucleotides match TRBD2. J was trimmed by 5 bases and V by 0 bases; bases with no gene match: 3. Germline CDR1 reads LNHNV; CDR2 reads YYDKDF (reference sequence). CDR3 length equals 17 residues.

V gene TRBV19 combines with J gene TRBJ2-1; 9 bases map to TRBD2. The germline V gene has CDR1 LNHDA and CDR2 SQIVND (reference sequence). With 4 bases clipped from V and 9 bases from J, the junction kept 10 bases outside the gene matches. The CDR3 sequence is 15 residues long. CDR3 bases: TGTGCCAGTAGTACCGTAGCGGGAGCGAGTCCTGAGCAGTTCTTC. It specifies CASSTVAGASPEQFF.

This sequence joins TRBV7-2 and TRBJ2-2; the D is unclear. This CDR3 is 17 amino acids long. Trimming pared 0 bases from V and 2 bases from J, leaving 13 bases between. The germline gives CDR1 SGHTA, CDR2 FQGNSA. As DNA, the CDR3 is TGTGCCAGCAGCTTAGCAGTACACCACAGTAACACCGGGGAGCTGTTTTTT. As protein: CASSLAVHHSNTGELFF.